This TCR beta chain was documented in a study of identical twins. One entry per CDR3 protein, called by TCRdb with MiXCR from the 5' RACE reads. The sample has 250,000 or so distinct CDR3 sequences, approximately 8% seen once. V shed 2 bases and J shed 4 bases, with 11 bases lying between them. The CDR3 is made up of 15 amino acids. CDR1 is SGHVS, CDR2 FQNEAQ, per germline. Separately, the same data were catalogued under a study of yellow fever vaccine responses in identical twins.

The sequence came from a woman aged 18-29 years in good health. The sample was CD8+ T cells sorted from blood. The chain uses TRBV7-8 and TRBJ2-2; D is undetermined. DNA of the CDR3: TGTGCCAGCAGCTTATTCATTGAGCTCACCGGGGAGCTGTTTTTT. It is translated as CASSLFIELTGELFF.